What follows describes a single T cell receptor (beta chain). Ten or more counts support this clonotype. Its cognate antigen has yet to be identified. Per-nucleotide qualities are absent, and no much larger clonotype sits a single base away. V loses 0 bases, J loses 6 bases, and the germline ends lie 6 bases apart. The CDR3 starts with the cysteine, ends with the phenylalanine, and has 11 residues. Only CDR3 DNA is held: 33 bases, read in frame from base 1. Looking up the germline V gene (reference sequence) yields CDR1 GTSNPN and CDR2 SVGIG. Bulk unsorted tissue served as the source for RNA extraction, and RNA quality was assessed using a NanoDrop ND-1000 and an Agilent 2100. Donors were newly diagnosed lung cancer patients admitted for thoracic surgery in China between August and November 2014, without prior chemotherapy. Patients who had received previous radiotherapy or chemotherapy, or who had another concurrent cancer, were excluded from the study. Pieces of surgical tissue measuring about 1-2.1 cm3 were kept in RNAlater solution and held at -80 degrees C until needed.

The sample belongs to a study of tumor and adjacent non-tumor tissue in lung cancer (dated by TCRdb to between 2017 and 2018). About the study as a whole: The cohort included some twelve adenocarcinoma, 2 squamous cell carcinoma and 1 small cell lung cancer patients. Sequencing produced 125,075,908 productive TCRbeta reads in total, an average of about 4.2 million reads per sample. TCRbeta CDR3 sequencing was performed on about 29 paired specimens, with one tumor sample and one normal lung sample collected per patient. Using bulk TCRbeta repertoires from 15 lung cancer patients, the study set lung tumor tissue side by side with matched distant non-tumor lung tissue. Ages among the roughly 15 patients ranged from about 30 to 85 years, there were 10 or so men and 5 women, and disease was at TNM stage I to III. The investigation overall reported the following: Because peripheral blood was not sequenced, the blood TCRbeta repertoires of the lung cancer patients in the study went unexamined. Neither the sequencing platform nor unique molecular identifiers are mentioned in the methods. The top 100 clones made up a significantly larger cumulative share of the repertoire in normal lung than in tumor tissue. TCR diversity was significantly higher in younger patients, and higher tumor TCR diversity was associated with shorter overall and disease-free survival. The cohort had only around 15 patients, and the authors noted that larger samples and more detailed clinical data are needed. Significantly higher TCR diversity (inverse Simpson) was observed in tumor tissue than in normal lung tissue (roughly 470 vs 170, P = 0.0075, Mann-Whitney U test).

The library came from multiplex PCR. Reads for this sample came from an Illumina HiSeq 2500. Following protocols modified from ARM-PCR, the researchers constructed TCRbeta libraries through three rounds of nested PCR with primers (Table S4). PCR products of 200-500 bp were gel-excised and purified with the QIAquick gel extraction kit before sequencing. As for how the authors treated the data: Trimmomatic was used to clean the reads, FLASH merged the cleaned reads into complete CDR3 sequences, and MiTCR assigned the sequences to V(D)J germline segments. VDJtools was used to compute clonal diversity as the inverse Simpson's index. In-frame sequences without a premature stop codon were defined as productive reads. The raw public reads went through TCRdb reprocessing: fastp at Q25, MiXCR clone calling, in-frame beta chains kept. Rows merge per CDR3 protein into single entries with the most common DNA and genes. TCRdb, not the original authors, processed these V and J calls. This sample has around 79,000 distinct CDR3 sequences in its table, and about two thirds of those were observed once. The top ten hold about 9.2% of the sample.

Here the chain combines TRBV30 and TRBJ2-7; matching of 5 bases hints at TRBD1 as the D gene. The sequence came from a middle-aged woman with non-small cell lung cancer. The sequenced sample was lung tumor tissue. At the DNA level, the sequence is TGTGCCTGGAGTGTACAGGCCGAGCAGTACTTC. Its translation is CAWSVQAEQYF.